The T cell receptor beta chain under discussion was sequenced for a study of blood T cell repertoires in COVID-19. Turning to the study itself: Samples taken during acute and convalescent COVID-19 were collected in the United States, Italy and Spain. T cells, B-cell-depleted T cells, or PBMCs supplied cDNA or gDNA.

The table came from immunoSEQ multiplex PCR; TCRdb's copy has only in-frame clones and leaves some out. Seen here are under 40,000 clones, roughly nine tenths observed once, and the top ten hold about 25%. V gave up 0 bases and J gave up 5 bases, with 14 bases separating them. Germline lookup yields CDR1 SGHRS and CDR2 YFSETQ. This CDR3 contains 15 residues. This clone was observed a few times. The chain combines TRBV5-1 with TRBJ1-1; D unclear. Sequencing was carried out using peripheral blood. The clonotype comes from a woman of 80 years or more with active or convalescent COVID-19. CDR3 region: CASSLAFSEYTEAFF. CDR3 coding DNA: TGCGCCAGCAGCTTGGCATTTTCAGAATATACTGAAGCTTTCTTT.